The TCR beta chain described here comes from a study of cytomegalovirus exposure and HLA in healthy donors. Study results and caveats: With later analysis, a missense DCLRE1C variant became linked to TCR beta V- and J-gene trimming.

Remarks on this clone: No antigen is known for it.

Both 60 Vbeta primers and 13 Jbeta primers went into the PCR. TCRdb keeps only in-frame clones here, not all; method: immunoSEQ multiplex PCR. Found here are about 160,000 clones, approximately 81% of them singletons; the top ten hold around 7.7%. This CDR3 spans 13 amino acids. In germline, CDR1 is KGHSH, CDR2 LQKENI. The ends lost 2 bases at V and 7 bases at J; junction bases unmatched: 5. This receptor was obtained from a woman younger than 45 in good health and CMV-seropositive. The V and J genes are TRBV18 and TRBJ2-7; 7 bases align to TRBD2. Source material: PBMCs. CDR3 in amino acids: CASSPREGTEQYF. The CDR3 DNA reads as TGTGCCAGCTCACCAAGGGAGGGTACGGAGCAGTACTTC.